This TCR beta chain was sequenced in a study of shared clonotypes between healthy human individuals. In this sample, this clone turned up once. Clones were read by immunoSEQ multiplex PCR, and TCRdb kept only the in-frame ones, dropping some. The sample contains about 300,000 clones, 74% of which appear only once. This CDR3 spans 15 amino acids. Germline V gives CDR1 SGHRS, CDR2 YFSETQ. V shed 3 bases and J shed 7 bases, with 16 bases lying between them. The sequencing input was memory CD4+ T cells sorted from blood. Noted subset: CD45RA-negative fraction. The chain uses TRBV5-1 and TRBJ1-4; possibly TRBD1 for D (5 bases). The clonotype was recovered from a man aged 25 to 40 in good health. CDR3 nucleotide sequence: TGCGCCAGCAGCTCAAGCGGGGGTTCCGGTGAAAAACTGTTTTTT. Protein product: CASSSSGGSGEKLFF.